These 4 T cell receptor beta chains came from one sample sequenced in a study of shared clonotypes between healthy human individuals. The data were produced by immunoSEQ multiplex PCR, yet TCRdb's version contains in-frame clones alone and is incomplete. This sample yields around 2,100,000 clones, of which around 96% are seen a single time; more than 0.9% belongs to the top ten. The naive CD8 population came from CD45RO-negative cells selected for CCR7, without terminally differentiated effector memory CD45RA+ cells. Sequencing was done on a sample of naive CD8+ T cells sorted from blood. The receptors originated from a man younger than 35 in good health.

This rearrangement joins TRBV2 to TRBJ1-1; D is uncertain. The CDR3 sequence is 10 residues long. Deletions cut 7 bases from V and 4 bases from J, with 4 bases between. Germline CDR1 reads SNHLY; CDR2 reads FYNNEI. The CDR3 DNA follows: TGTGCCAGCATAGTCACTGAAGCTTTCTTT. The encoded protein is CASIVTEAFF.

V gene TRBV11-2 combines with J gene TRBJ2-7, with TRBD1 matching over 9 bases. Looked up from germline, CDR1 is SGHAT and CDR2 is FQNNGV. The V gene end was trimmed by 0 bases and the J gene end by 7 bases; junction bases not matched to a gene: 13. The CDR3 spans 17 residues. The chain's CDR3 is CASSLDPKQGAPREQYF. CDR3 bases: TGTGCCAGCAGCTTAGATCCGAAACAGGGGGCGCCCCGGGAGCAGTACTTC.

The genes are TRBV11-2 and TRBJ2-3; 9 bases agree with TRBD2. Germline V lookup: CDR1 SGHAT, CDR2 FQNNGV. This CDR3 is built from 15 residues. Losses at the gene ends were 5 bases for V and 1 base for J; bases not matched to a gene: 4. CDR3 region: CASSEPSGGTDTQYF. In nucleotides, the CDR3 is TGTGCCAGCAGCGAACCTAGCGGGGGCACAGATACGCAGTATTTT.

This chain links TRBV27 with TRBJ2-7; 8 nucleotides agree with TRBD1. The V gene's germline CDR1 is MNHEY and CDR2 SMNVEV (reference sequence). The CDR3 is made up of 14 amino acids. V lost 6 bases, J lost 6 bases, and 10 bases stayed unmatched. Written as DNA, the CDR3 is TGTGCCAGCAGGCGGACAGGGTCATTGAGCGAGCAGTACTTC. It yields the protein CASRRTGSLSEQYF.